This is a list of T cell receptor beta chains from one sample in a study of blood T cells in healthy people across ages. A single record per CDR3 protein comes from TCRdb applying MiXCR to the 5' RACE reads. The sample consists of some 700,000 distinct CDR3 sequences, roughly 41% of them appearing once. Sequenced material: blood. All receptors derive from a woman between 55 and 75 years old in good health. The CDR3 runs from the conserved cysteine through the conserved F or W. A D gene is named only where the DNA matches it firmly. Only some rows state a clone size, as once, few, many or a class for expanded clones.

j_gene: TRBJ2-1
d_gene: -
abundance: -
v_gene: TRBV6-2/TRBV6-3
CDR3aa: CASSYDPGSSYNEQFF
CDR3nt: TGTGCCAGCAGTTACGACCCGGGAAGCTCCTACAATGAGCAGTTCTTC

j_gene: TRBJ2-7
d_gene: TRBD1
abundance: -
v_gene: TRBV20-1
CDR3aa: CSARVVGTGVGEQYF
CDR3nt: TGCAGTGCTAGAGTAGTTGGGACAGGGGTGGGCGAGCAGTACTTC

j_gene: TRBJ1-2
d_gene: -
abundance: few
v_gene: TRBV12-3/TRBV12-4
CDR3aa: CASSLVTSRYNYGYTF
CDR3nt: TGTGCCAGCAGTTTAGTTACCAGCCGCTATAACTATGGCTACACCTTC

j_gene: TRBJ1-2
d_gene: TRBD1
abundance: -
v_gene: TRBV20-1
CDR3aa: CSARGQGASGYTF
CDR3nt: TGCAGTGCTAGGGGACAGGGGGCCTCTGGCTACACCTTC

j_gene: TRBJ1-4
d_gene: TRBD1
abundance: many
v_gene: TRBV4-2
CDR3aa: CASSQGQGIEKLFF
CDR3nt: TGTGCCAGCAGCCAGGGACAGGGGATTGAAAAACTGTTTTTT

j_gene: TRBJ2-7
d_gene: -
abundance: few
v_gene: TRBV27
CDR3aa: CASSSITSGWASYEQYF
CDR3nt: TGTGCCAGCAGTTCCATAACCAGCGGGTGGGCTTCCTACGAGCAGTACTTC

j_gene: TRBJ1-6
d_gene: -
abundance: -
v_gene: TRBV28
CDR3aa: CASSLSPGRHNSPLHF
CDR3nt: TGTGCCAGCAGTTTATCTCCAGGGAGGCATAATTCACCCCTCCACTTT

j_gene: TRBJ2-1
d_gene: -
abundance: -
v_gene: TRBV9
CDR3aa: CASSVVPGASYNEQFF
CDR3nt: TGTGCCAGCAGCGTAGTCCCAGGGGCTTCCTACAATGAGCAGTTCTTC

j_gene: TRBJ2-7
d_gene: TRBD2
abundance: -
v_gene: TRBV7-3
CDR3aa: CASSLKPWEGPSEQYF
CDR3nt: TGTGCCAGCAGCTTAAAGCCGTGGGAGGGCCCCTCCGAGCAGTACTTC

j_gene: TRBJ1-1
d_gene: -
abundance: -
v_gene: TRBV30
CDR3aa: CAWGLGSEAFF
CDR3nt: TGTGCCTGGGGACTGGGCTCTGAAGCTTTCTTT

j_gene: TRBJ1-5
d_gene: -
abundance: -
v_gene: TRBV20-1
CDR3aa: CSARSGLNQPQHF
CDR3nt: TGCAGTGCTAGATCGGGCCTGAATCAGCCCCAGCATTTT

j_gene: TRBJ2-4
d_gene: TRBD1
abundance: -
v_gene: TRBV27
CDR3aa: CASNPQGANAKNIQYF
CDR3nt: TGTGCCAGCAACCCACAGGGGGCTAATGCCAAAAACATTCAGTACTTC

j_gene: TRBJ1-1
d_gene: TRBD1
abundance: -
v_gene: TRBV2
CDR3aa: CASMNRGGHTEAFF
CDR3nt: TGTGCCAGCATGAACAGGGGAGGTCACACTGAAGCTTTCTTT

j_gene: TRBJ2-7
d_gene: TRBD2
abundance: -
v_gene: TRBV20-1
CDR3aa: CSAASGNDEQYF
CDR3nt: TGCAGTGCTGCTAGCGGGAACGACGAGCAGTACTTC

j_gene: TRBJ2-6
d_gene: -
abundance: -
v_gene: TRBV25-1
CDR3aa: CASTTPGSGANVLTF
CDR3nt: TGTGCCAGCACCACCCCAGGATCCGGGGCCAACGTCCTGACTTTC

j_gene: TRBJ2-3
d_gene: TRBD1
abundance: -
v_gene: TRBV6-2/TRBV6-3
CDR3aa: CASSERQGTVDTQYF
CDR3nt: TGTGCCAGCAGCGAGAGACAGGGAACAGTAGATACGCAGTATTTT

j_gene: TRBJ2-3
d_gene: -
abundance: few
v_gene: TRBV11-2
CDR3aa: CASSPRVYTDTQYF
CDR3nt: TGTGCCAGCAGCCCTCGCGTCTACACAGATACGCAGTATTTT

j_gene: TRBJ1-6
d_gene: TRBD1
abundance: -
v_gene: TRBV2
CDR3aa: CASTGTGNSPLHF
CDR3nt: TGTGCCAGCACCGGGACAGGAAATTCACCCCTCCACTTT

j_gene: TRBJ1-5
d_gene: TRBD1
abundance: few
v_gene: TRBV6-2/TRBV6-3
CDR3aa: CASHGQGVVQPQHF
CDR3nt: TGTGCCAGCCACGGACAGGGGGTAGTTCAGCCCCAGCATTTT

j_gene: TRBJ2-5
d_gene: TRBD1
abundance: few
v_gene: TRBV18
CDR3aa: CASSPQGAKETQYF
CDR3nt: TGTGCCAGCTCACCACAGGGGGCTAAGGAGACCCAGTACTTC

j_gene: TRBJ2-3
d_gene: -
abundance: many
v_gene: TRBV12-3/TRBV12-4
CDR3aa: CASTPDTQYF
CDR3nt: TGTGCCAGCACCCCGGATACGCAGTATTTT

j_gene: TRBJ2-3
d_gene: TRBD2
abundance: -
v_gene: TRBV15
CDR3aa: CATKLAGGGGTDTQYF
CDR3nt: TGTGCCACCAAACTAGCGGGGGGCGGGGGCACAGATACGCAGTATTTT

j_gene: TRBJ2-7
d_gene: TRBD2
abundance: many
v_gene: TRBV29-1
CDR3aa: CSVEASGREQYF
CDR3nt: TGCAGCGTTGAAGCTAGCGGGAGAGAGCAGTACTTC

j_gene: TRBJ1-1
d_gene: -
abundance: few
v_gene: TRBV7-9
CDR3aa: CASSSGAENTEAFF
CDR3nt: TGTGCCAGCAGCTCTGGGGCCGAGAACACTGAAGCTTTCTTT

j_gene: TRBJ2-5
d_gene: TRBD2
abundance: many
v_gene: TRBV14
CDR3aa: CASSPTSGAQETQYF
CDR3nt: TGTGCCAGCAGTCCGACTAGCGGTGCTCAAGAGACCCAGTACTTC

j_gene: TRBJ2-2
d_gene: TRBD2
abundance: -
v_gene: TRBV5-1
CDR3aa: CASQGTSGTGELFF
CDR3nt: TGCGCCAGCCAGGGGACTAGCGGTACCGGGGAGCTGTTTTTT

j_gene: TRBJ1-2
d_gene: -
abundance: -
v_gene: TRBV20-1
CDR3aa: CRVSGTNYGYTF
CDR3nt: TGCAGAGTTAGCGGCACCAACTATGGCTACACCTTC

j_gene: TRBJ2-2
d_gene: -
abundance: -
v_gene: TRBV29-1
CDR3aa: CSASGNTGELFF
CDR3nt: TGCAGCGCCAGTGGGAACACCGGGGAGCTGTTTTTT

j_gene: TRBJ1-6
d_gene: -
abundance: few
v_gene: TRBV12-3/TRBV12-4
CDR3aa: CASSSRADSPLHF
CDR3nt: TGTGCCAGCAGTTCCAGGGCGGATTCACCCCTCCACTTT

j_gene: TRBJ2-3
d_gene: -
abundance: -
v_gene: TRBV28
CDR3aa: CASALTPDTQYF
CDR3nt: TGTGCCAGCGCTTTAACCCCAGATACGCAGTATTTT

j_gene: TRBJ2-5
d_gene: -
abundance: -
v_gene: TRBV7-2
CDR3aa: CASSSIPGEGETQYF
CDR3nt: TGTGCCAGCAGCTCGATTCCGGGAGAAGGGGAGACCCAGTACTTC

j_gene: TRBJ1-6
d_gene: -
abundance: few
v_gene: TRBV25-1
CDR3aa: CASSAERVGDSYNSPLHF
CDR3nt: TGTGCCAGCAGCGCTGAAAGGGTAGGGGACTCCTATAATTCACCCCTCCACTTT

j_gene: TRBJ2-1
d_gene: -
abundance: -
v_gene: TRBV21-1
CDR3aa: CATQGGLAGVEQFF
CDR3nt: TGTGCCACCCAGGGGGGACTAGCGGGAGTGGAGCAGTTCTTC

j_gene: TRBJ2-2
d_gene: -
abundance: -
v_gene: TRBV9
CDR3aa: CASSVSNHTRRPGELFF
CDR3nt: TGTGCCAGCAGCGTGTCCAACCATACGAGGCGTCCCGGGGAGCTGTTTTTT

j_gene: TRBJ2-7
d_gene: TRBD2
abundance: few
v_gene: TRBV2
CDR3aa: CASMHWVAGDYEQYF
CDR3nt: TGTGCCTCCATGCATTGGGTAGCGGGGGATTACGAGCAGTACTTC

j_gene: TRBJ2-7
d_gene: TRBD2
abundance: -
v_gene: TRBV20-1
CDR3aa: CSARKVAGAHEQYF
CDR3nt: TGCAGTGCTAGAAAGGTAGCGGGAGCCCACGAGCAGTACTTC

j_gene: TRBJ2-2
d_gene: TRBD1
abundance: -
v_gene: TRBV7-3
CDR3aa: CASSLKGGGGTGELFF
CDR3nt: TGTGCCAGCAGCTTAAAAGGGGGCGGTGGCACCGGGGAGCTGTTTTTT

j_gene: TRBJ2-3
d_gene: -
abundance: many
v_gene: TRBV29-1
CDR3aa: CSVVEWIGDDHSSTDTQYF
CDR3nt: TGCAGCGTCGTTGAATGGATAGGGGACGACCATTCTAGCACAGATACGCAGTATTTT